This T cell receptor beta chain was captured in a study of blood T cell repertoires in COVID-19. Across the study: Material from acute and convalescent COVID-19 was sourced from the United States, Italy and Spain. Sample material is recorded as cDNA or gDNA derived from T cells, B-cell-depleted T cells, or PBMCs.

V was trimmed by 0 bases and J by 5 bases, leaving 8 bases between them. The CDR3 has 14 residues. Germline V lookup: CDR1 SGHDT, CDR2 YYEEEE. Source study methods: Reference gene primer amplification gave nucleated cell count estimates. Method: immunoSEQ multiplex PCR; TCRdb's copy keeps in-frame clones and lacks some. V, J and clone size reflect that table, while D and trimming were determined from the DNA. The data show hundreds of thousands of clones, 70% to 90% seen once. This clone was recorded at least ten times. The sample comprised peripheral blood. The chain is built from TRBV5-6 and TRBJ2-2; a weak D match, TRBD2 (5 bases). This receptor was identified in a woman aged 30 to 39 with active or convalescent COVID-19. CDR3 loop: CASSLVRETGELFF. The CDR3 DNA is TGTGCCAGCAGCTTGGTTCGGGAAACCGGGGAGCTGTTTTTT.